This T cell receptor (beta chain) was identified during a study of blood T cell repertoires in COVID-19. At the level of the study: Acute-phase and convalescent COVID-19 samples originated in the United States, Italy and Spain.

CDR1 is KGHSH and CDR2 is LQKENI in the germline V gene. With V trimmed by 2 bases and J by 5 bases, 9 bases remained unmatched. This CDR3 is 16 amino acids long. Original processing methods: The authors estimated nucleated cell counts from reference gene primer amplification. Some clones are missing from TCRdb's copy, which holds only in-frame ones; the method was immunoSEQ multiplex PCR. V, J and clone size are those of that table, while D and trimming were read from the DNA. The table lists roughly 300,000 clones, around 87% of them singletons. This clonotype was sampled from a woman in her forties who had recovered from COVID-19. The sequencing input was peripheral blood. This chain links TRBV18 with TRBJ1-5; 7 nucleotides line up with TRBD1. The DNA for the CDR3 is TGTGCCAGCTCACCAATGCCACAGGGGTGGGATCAGCCCCAGCATTTT. Amino acid sequence: CASSPMPQGWDQPQHF.